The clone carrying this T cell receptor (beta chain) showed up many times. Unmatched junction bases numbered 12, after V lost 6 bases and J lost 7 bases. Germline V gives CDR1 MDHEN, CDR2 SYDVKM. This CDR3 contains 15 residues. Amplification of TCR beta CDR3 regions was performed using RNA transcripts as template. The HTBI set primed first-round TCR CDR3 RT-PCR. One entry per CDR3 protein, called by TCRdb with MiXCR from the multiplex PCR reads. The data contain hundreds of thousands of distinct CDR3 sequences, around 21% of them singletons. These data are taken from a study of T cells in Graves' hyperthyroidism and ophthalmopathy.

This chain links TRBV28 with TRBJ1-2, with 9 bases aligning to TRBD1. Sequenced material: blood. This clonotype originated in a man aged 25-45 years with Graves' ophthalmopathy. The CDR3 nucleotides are TGTGCCAGCAGCGATACAGGGGGCGCGTTAGGTGGCTACACCTTC. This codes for CASSDTGGALGGYTF.